This T cell receptor (beta chain) came from a study of blood T cells in healthy people across ages. The authors ran a second PCR of about 6 to 11 cycles using a sample-barcoded 5' primer and a J-beta primer mix. TCRdb passed the 5' RACE reads through MiXCR, listing each CDR3 protein once. The top ten clones hold approximately 4% of a sample with a few hundred thousand distinct CDR3 sequences, about 25% of them seen once. The same data also contributed to another study, on T cells of mothers and their children. That work adds: A few healthy Caucasian mothers and their six children donated. Each child gave around 3 million TCR beta CDR3 reads (each mother, over 9 million).

This receptor was obtained from a boy younger than 10 in good health. The sequencing input was blood.

CDR3 amino acids: CACGSVTAKSSYNEQFF. The CDR3 nucleotides are TGTGCCTGCGGGAGCGTGACGGCTAAAAGCTCCTACAATGAGCAGTTCTTC. The chain uses TRBV30 and TRBJ2-1; the D gene is possibly TRBD2 (6 bases). The CDR3 totals 17 residues. The germline gives CDR1 GTSNPN, CDR2 SVGIG (reference sequence). The V end lost 6 bases, the J end lost 0 bases, and 21 bases lay between the germline ends.